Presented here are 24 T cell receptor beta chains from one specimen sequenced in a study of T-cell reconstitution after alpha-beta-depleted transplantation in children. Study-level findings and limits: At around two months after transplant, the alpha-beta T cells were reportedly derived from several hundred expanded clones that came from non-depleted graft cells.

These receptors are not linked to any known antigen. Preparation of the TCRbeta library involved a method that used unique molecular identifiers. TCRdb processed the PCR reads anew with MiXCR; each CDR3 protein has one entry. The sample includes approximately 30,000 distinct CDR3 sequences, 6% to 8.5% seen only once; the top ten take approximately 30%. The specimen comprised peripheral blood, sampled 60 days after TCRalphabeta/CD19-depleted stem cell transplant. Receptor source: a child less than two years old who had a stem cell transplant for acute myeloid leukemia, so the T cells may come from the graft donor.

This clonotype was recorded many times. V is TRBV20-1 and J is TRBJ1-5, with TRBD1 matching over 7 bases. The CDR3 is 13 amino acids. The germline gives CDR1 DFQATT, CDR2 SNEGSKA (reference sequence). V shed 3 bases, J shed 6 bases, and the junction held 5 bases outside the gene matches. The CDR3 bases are TGCAGTGCTAGCTGGGACAGCTCTCAGCCCCAGCATTTT. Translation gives CSASWDSSQPQHF.

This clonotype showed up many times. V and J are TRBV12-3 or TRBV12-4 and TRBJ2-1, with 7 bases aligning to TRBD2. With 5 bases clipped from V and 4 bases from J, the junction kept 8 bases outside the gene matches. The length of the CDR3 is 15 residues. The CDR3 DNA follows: TGTGCCAGCAGTCCCACGGGACTACCGTACAATGAGCAGTTCTTC. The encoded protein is CASSPTGLPYNEQFF.

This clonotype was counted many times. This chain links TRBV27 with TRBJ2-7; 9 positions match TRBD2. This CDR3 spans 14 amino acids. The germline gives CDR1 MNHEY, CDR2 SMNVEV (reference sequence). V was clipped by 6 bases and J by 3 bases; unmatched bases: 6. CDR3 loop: CASRVAGAFYEQYF. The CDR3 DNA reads TGTGCCAGCAGGGTAGCGGGAGCGTTCTACGAGCAGTACTTC.

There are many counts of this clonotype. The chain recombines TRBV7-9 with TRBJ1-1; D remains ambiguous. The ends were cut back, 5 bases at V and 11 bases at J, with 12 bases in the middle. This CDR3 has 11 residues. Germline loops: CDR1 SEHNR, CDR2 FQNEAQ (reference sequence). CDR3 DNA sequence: TGTGCCAGCAGCCGGGCTCCCGGGGCTTTCTTT. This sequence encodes CASSRAPGAFF.

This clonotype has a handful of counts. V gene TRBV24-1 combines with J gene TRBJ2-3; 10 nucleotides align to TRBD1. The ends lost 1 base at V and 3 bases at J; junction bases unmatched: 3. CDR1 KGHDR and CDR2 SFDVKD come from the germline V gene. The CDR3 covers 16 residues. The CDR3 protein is CATSDFGTGETDTQYF. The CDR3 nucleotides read TGTGCCACCAGTGATTTTGGGACAGGGGAAACAGATACGCAGTATTTT.

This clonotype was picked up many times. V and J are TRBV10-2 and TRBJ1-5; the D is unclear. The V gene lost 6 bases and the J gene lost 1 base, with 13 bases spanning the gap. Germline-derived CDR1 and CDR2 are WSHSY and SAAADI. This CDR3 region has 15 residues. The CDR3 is CASRVVTASNQPQHF. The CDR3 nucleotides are TGCGCCAGCAGGGTGGTGACGGCCAGCAATCAGCCCCAGCATTTT.

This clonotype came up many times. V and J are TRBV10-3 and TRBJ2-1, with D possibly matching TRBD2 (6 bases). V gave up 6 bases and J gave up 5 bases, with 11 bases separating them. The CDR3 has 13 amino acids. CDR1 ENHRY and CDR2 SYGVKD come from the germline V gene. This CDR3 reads CAIRAGPDNEQFF. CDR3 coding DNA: TGTGCCATCAGGGCGGGGCCCGACAATGAGCAGTTCTTC.

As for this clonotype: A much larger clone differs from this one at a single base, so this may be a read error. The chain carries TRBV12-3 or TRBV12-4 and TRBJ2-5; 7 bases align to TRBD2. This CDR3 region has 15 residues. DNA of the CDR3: TGTGCCAGCACCCCCGGGGGGAGGGCGTCGGAGAACCAGTACTTC. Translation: CASTPGGRASENQYF.

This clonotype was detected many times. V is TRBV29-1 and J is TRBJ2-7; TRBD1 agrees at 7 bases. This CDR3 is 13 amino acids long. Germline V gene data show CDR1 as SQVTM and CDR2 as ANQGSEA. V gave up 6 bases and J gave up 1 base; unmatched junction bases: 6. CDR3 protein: CSVTDRESYEQYF. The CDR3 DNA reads TGCAGCGTCACCGACAGGGAGTCCTACGAGCAGTACTTC.

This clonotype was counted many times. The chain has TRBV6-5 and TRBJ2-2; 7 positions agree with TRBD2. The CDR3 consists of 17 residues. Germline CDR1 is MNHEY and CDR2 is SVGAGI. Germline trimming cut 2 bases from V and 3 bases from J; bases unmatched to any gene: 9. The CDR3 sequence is CASSYGLAGVDTGELFF. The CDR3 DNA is TGTGCCAGCAGTTACGGGTTAGCGGGTGTAGACACCGGGGAGCTGTTTTTT.

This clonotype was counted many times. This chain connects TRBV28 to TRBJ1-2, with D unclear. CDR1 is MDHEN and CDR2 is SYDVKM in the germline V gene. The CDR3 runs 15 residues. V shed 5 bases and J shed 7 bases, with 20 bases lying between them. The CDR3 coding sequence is TGTGCCAGCAGTGGAAGAACCTCGGGGTTCAGTGGCTACACCTTC. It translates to CASSGRTSGFSGYTF.

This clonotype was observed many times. The CDR3 region is CASSGLAGVNPYEQYF. The CDR3 DNA is TGCGCCAGCAGCGGACTAGCGGGAGTGAATCCCTACGAGCAGTACTTC. This chain connects TRBV5-1 to TRBJ2-7, with 13 bases that match TRBD2. V lost 4 bases to trimming and J lost 2 bases; unmatched junction nucleotides: 6. The CDR3 runs to 16 residues. Germline V gene data show CDR1 as SGHRS and CDR2 as YFSETQ.

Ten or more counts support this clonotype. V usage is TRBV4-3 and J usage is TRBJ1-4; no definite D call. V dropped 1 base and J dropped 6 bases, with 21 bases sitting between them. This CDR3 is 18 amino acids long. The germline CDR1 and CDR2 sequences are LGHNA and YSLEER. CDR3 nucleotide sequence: TGCGCCAGCAGCCAAGGGCTTGTAACCGCGGGTGCTTATGAAAAACTGTTTTTT. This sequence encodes CASSQGLVTAGAYEKLFF.

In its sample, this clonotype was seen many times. The CDR3 nucleotides read TGTGCCAGCGTGGGACGGAGGCAAGAGACCCAGTACTTC. This gives the protein CASVGRRQETQYF. This sequence joins TRBV2 and TRBJ2-5; D tentatively fits TRBD1 or TRBD2 (5 bases each). The CDR3 spans 13 residues. Germline-derived CDR1 and CDR2 are SNHLY and FYNNEI. The ends were cut back, 8 bases at V and 2 bases at J, with 12 bases in the middle.

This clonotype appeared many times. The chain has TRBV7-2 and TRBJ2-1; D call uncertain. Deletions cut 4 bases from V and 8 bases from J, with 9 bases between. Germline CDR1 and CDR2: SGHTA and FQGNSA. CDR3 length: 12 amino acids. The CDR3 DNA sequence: TGTGCCAGCAGCTCATTTCGCTATGAGCAGTTCTTC. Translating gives CASSSFRYEQFF.

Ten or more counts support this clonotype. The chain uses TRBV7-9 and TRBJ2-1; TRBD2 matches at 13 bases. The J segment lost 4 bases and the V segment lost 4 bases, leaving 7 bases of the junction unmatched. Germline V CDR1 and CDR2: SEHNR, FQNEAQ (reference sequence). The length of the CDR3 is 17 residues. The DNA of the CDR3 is TGTGCCAGCAGCTCCCGACTAGCGGGAGGCCAATACAATGAGCAGTTCTTC. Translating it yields CASSSRLAGGQYNEQFF.

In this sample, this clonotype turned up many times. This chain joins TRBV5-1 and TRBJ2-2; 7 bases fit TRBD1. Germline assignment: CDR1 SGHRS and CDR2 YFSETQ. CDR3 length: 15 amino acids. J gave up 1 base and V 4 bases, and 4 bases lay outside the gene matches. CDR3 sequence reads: CASSPRGRNTGELFF. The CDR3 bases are TGCGCCAGCAGCCCCAGGGGGAGGAACACCGGGGAGCTGTTTTTT.

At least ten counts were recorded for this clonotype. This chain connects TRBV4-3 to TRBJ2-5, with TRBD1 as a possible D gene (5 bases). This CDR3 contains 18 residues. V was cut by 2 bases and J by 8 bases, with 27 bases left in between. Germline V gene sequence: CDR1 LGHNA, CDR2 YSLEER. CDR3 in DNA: TGCGCCAGCAGCCAACAAACAGGCACCCGGCCCCTCAAGAATACCCAGTACTTC. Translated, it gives CASSQQTGTRPLKNTQYF.

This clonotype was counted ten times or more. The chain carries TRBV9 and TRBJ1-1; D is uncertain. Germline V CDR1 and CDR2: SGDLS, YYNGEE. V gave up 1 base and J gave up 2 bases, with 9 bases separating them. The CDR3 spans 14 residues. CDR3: CASSVSPGNTEAFF. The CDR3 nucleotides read TGTGCCAGCAGCGTAAGTCCTGGCAACACTGAAGCTTTCTTT. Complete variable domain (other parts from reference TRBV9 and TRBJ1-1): DSGVTQTPKHLITATGQRVTLRCSPRSGDLSVYWYQQSLDQGLQFLIQYYNGEERAKGNILERFSAQQFPDLHSELNLSSLELGDSALYFCASSVSPGNTEAFFGQGTRLTVV.

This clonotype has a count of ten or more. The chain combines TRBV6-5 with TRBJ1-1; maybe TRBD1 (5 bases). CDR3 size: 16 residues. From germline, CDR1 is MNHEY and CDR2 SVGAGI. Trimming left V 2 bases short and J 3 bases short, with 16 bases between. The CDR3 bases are TGTGCCAGCAGTTACGAAGTCTACGAGGGGTACACTGAAGCTTTCTTT. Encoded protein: CASSYEVYEGYTEAFF.

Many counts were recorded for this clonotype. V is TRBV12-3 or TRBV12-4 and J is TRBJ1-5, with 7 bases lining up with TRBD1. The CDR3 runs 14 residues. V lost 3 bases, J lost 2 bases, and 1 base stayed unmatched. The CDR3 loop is CASSFQGGNQPQHF. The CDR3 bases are TGTGCCAGCAGTTTTCAGGGGGGCAATCAGCCCCAGCATTTT.

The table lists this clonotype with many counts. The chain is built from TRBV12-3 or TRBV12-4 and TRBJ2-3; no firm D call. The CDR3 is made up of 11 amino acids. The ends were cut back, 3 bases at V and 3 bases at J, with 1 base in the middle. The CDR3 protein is CASSFTDTQYF. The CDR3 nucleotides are TGTGCCAGCAGTTTTACAGATACGCAGTATTTT.

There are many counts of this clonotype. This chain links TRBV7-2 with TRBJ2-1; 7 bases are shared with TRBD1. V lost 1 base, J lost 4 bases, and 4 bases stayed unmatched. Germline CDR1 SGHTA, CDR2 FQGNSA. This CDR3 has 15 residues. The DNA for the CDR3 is TGTGCCAGCAGCTTAGAAGGGGACAGATACAATGAGCAGTTCTTC. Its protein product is CASSLEGDRYNEQFF.

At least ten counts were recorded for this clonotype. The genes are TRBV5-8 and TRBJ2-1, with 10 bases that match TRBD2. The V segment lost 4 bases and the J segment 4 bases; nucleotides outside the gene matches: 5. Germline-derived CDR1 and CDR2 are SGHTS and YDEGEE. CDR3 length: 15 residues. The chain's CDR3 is CASSREGLAYNEQFF. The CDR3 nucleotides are TGTGCCAGCAGCCGGGAGGGACTAGCGTACAATGAGCAGTTCTTC.